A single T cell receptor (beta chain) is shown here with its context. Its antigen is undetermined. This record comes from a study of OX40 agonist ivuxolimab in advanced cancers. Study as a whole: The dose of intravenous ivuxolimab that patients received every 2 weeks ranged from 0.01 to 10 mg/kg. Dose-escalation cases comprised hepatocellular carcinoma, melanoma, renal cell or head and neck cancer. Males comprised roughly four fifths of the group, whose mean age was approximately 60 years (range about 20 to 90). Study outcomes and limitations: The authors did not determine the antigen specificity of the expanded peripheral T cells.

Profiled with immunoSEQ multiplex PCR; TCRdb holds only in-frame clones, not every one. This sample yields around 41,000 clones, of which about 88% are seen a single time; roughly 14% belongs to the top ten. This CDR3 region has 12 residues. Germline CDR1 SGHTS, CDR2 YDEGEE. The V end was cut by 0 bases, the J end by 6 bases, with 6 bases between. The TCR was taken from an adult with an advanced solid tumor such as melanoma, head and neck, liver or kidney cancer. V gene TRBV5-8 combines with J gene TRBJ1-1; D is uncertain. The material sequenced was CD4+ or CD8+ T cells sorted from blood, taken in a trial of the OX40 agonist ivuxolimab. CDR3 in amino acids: CASSLVWPEAFF. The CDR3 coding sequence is TGTGCCAGCAGCTTGGTTTGGCCTGAAGCTTTCTTT.